This T cell receptor beta chain came from a study of blood T cell repertoires in COVID-19. The overall study: Samples taken during acute and convalescent COVID-19 were collected in the United States, Italy and Spain. Sources were T cells, B-cell-depleted T cells, or PBMCs; the material itself was cDNA or gDNA.

Trimming pared 8 bases from V and 4 bases from J, leaving 9 bases between. The CDR3 totals 12 residues. Germline CDR1 is MNHEY and CDR2 is SMNVEV (reference sequence). Authors' analysis steps: Scientists estimated how many nucleated cells there were by amplifying reference gene primers. Assay: immunoSEQ multiplex PCR; the TCRdb copy retains only in-frame clones and omits some. Clone size and the V and J calls come from that table; the DNA yielded D and trimming. This table has 30,000 or so clones, approximately 88% appearing once. Material: peripheral blood. This receptor was taken from a man aged 55 to 70 with COVID-19, enrolled during active disease. This chain uses TRBV27 with TRBJ2-1; D is perhaps TRBD2 (5 bases). The CDR3 loop reads CASASSYNEQFF. CDR3 nucleotides: TGTGCCAGCGCTAGCTCATACAATGAGCAGTTCTTC.